The rows below give T cell receptor beta chains drawn from one sample of a study of blood T cells in healthy people across ages. TCRdb redid the calling of the 5' RACE reads with MiXCR, one entry per CDR3 protein. The sample includes about 1,400,000 distinct CDR3 sequences, almost 60% of them seen just once. Sequences were obtained from blood. The origin of the receptors is a man aged 18 to 35 in good health. Both conserved end residues are part of each CDR3. The D gene is left open where the match is weak. Some rows have no size entry. The others give once, few or many, or a class for an expanded clone.

>TRBV6-6|NA|TRBD1|17|TRBJ1-2
CASSYFRGQGSYYGYTF
TGTGCCAGCAGTTACTTTCGGGGACAGGGATCGTACTATGGCTACACCTTC
>TRBV10-3|NA|TRBD2|13|TRBJ2-1
CASRAGVDNEQFF
TGTGCCTCCCGTGCGGGGGTTGACAATGAGCAGTTCTTC
>TRBV15|NA|TRBD1|15|TRBJ2-2
CATSSEGQGSGELFF
TGTGCCACCAGCAGCGAGGGACAGGGGAGCGGGGAGCTGTTTTTT
>TRBV10-3|few|NA|16|TRBJ2-5
CAISGGGVKDEETQYF
TGTGCCATCAGTGGGGGTGGAGTGAAGGATGAAGAGACCCAGTACTTC
>TRBV7-2|few|TRBD2|17|TRBJ2-3
CASSLILLAGVADTQYF
TGTGCCAGCAGCTTAATCCTACTAGCGGGAGTGGCAGATACGCAGTATTTT
>TRBV12-3/TRBV12-4|NA|NA|14|TRBJ2-5
CASSFVSPEETQYF
TGTGCCAGCAGTTTTGTGAGCCCTGAAGAGACCCAGTACTTC
>TRBV7-2|NA|NA|16|TRBJ2-3
CASSRPSGGRTDTQYF
TGTGCCAGCAGCCGACCCAGCGGAGGACGCACAGATACGCAGTATTTT
>TRBV28|NA|NA|16|TRBJ1-2
CAIALQTGSPNYGYTF
TGTGCCATCGCCCTTCAAACAGGGAGTCCTAACTATGGCTACACCTTC
>TRBV20-1|NA|NA|13|TRBJ2-7
CSTRPRVTYEQYF
TGCAGTACACGACCCCGGGTCACCTACGAGCAGTACTTC
>TRBV5-6|NA|NA|14|TRBJ2-5
CASSLPGYFETQYF
TGTGCCAGCAGCTTGCCCGGGTATTTCGAGACCCAGTACTTC
>TRBV29-1|few|NA|13|TRBJ1-1
CSYSTSLNTEAFF
TGCAGCTACAGCACCAGCTTGAACACTGAAGCTTTCTTT
>TRBV30|NA|TRBD1|12|TRBJ2-7
CALGQDSYEQYF
TGTGCCTTGGGACAGGATTCCTACGAGCAGTACTTC
>TRBV7-9|NA|NA|14|TRBJ2-7
CASSSLTPTGEQYF
TGTGCCAGCAGCTCCTTAACCCCCACGGGCGAGCAGTACTTC
>TRBV20-1|NA|NA|11|TRBJ2-5
CSARRGVAQYF
TGCAGTGCAAGGAGGGGGGTGGCCCAGTACTTC
>TRBV12-3/TRBV12-4|NA|NA|12|TRBJ2-2
CASSAATGELFF
TGTGCCAGCAGTGCTGCCACCGGGGAGCTGTTTTTT
>TRBV20-1|NA|NA|14|TRBJ1-5
CSAMSSYSNQPQHF
TGCAGTGCTATGTCTAGCTATAGCAATCAGCCCCAGCATTTT
>TRBV5-1|NA|TRBD1|15|TRBJ2-3
CASSLVTGGTDTQYF
TGCGCCAGCAGCTTGGTTACAGGGGGCACAGATACGCAGTATTTT
>TRBV20-1|NA|NA|16|TRBJ1-4
CSGTRDGSSTNEKLFF
TGCAGTGGAACTCGGGACGGAAGCTCAACTAATGAAAAACTGTTTTTT
>TRBV7-6|NA|NA|14|TRBJ2-5
CASSFGTEKETQYF
TGTGCCAGCAGCTTCGGGACCGAAAAAGAGACCCAGTACTTC
>TRBV10-3|NA|TRBD1|16|TRBJ1-2
CAIRGTGDGANYGYTF
TGTGCCATCAGGGGGACAGGGGACGGAGCTAACTATGGCTACACCTTC
>TRBV20-1|NA|NA|9|TRBJ2-7
CSATYEQYF
TGCAGCGCAACCTACGAGCAGTACTTC
>TRBV4-3|NA|NA|17|TRBJ2-1
CASNQALGRRTYNEQFF
TGCGCCAGCAACCAGGCCCTAGGAAGGAGGACCTACAATGAGCAGTTCTTC
>TRBV7-2|few|TRBD1|15|TRBJ1-6
CASSSGTGAKETLHF
TGTGCCAGCAGCAGCGGGACAGGGGCAAAGGAGACCCTCCACTTT
>TRBV11-2|few|TRBD1|17|TRBJ2-7
CASSLAGQGALYNEQYF
TGTGCCAGCAGCTTAGCGGGACAGGGTGCCTTGTATAACGAGCAGTACTTC
>TRBV27|NA|TRBD2|16|TRBJ2-1
CASRTRLAGDYNEQFF
TGTGCCAGCAGAACTAGACTAGCGGGGGACTACAATGAGCAGTTCTTC
>TRBV30|once|TRBD2|16|TRBJ2-7
CAWSEGGPSGLYEQYF
TGTGCCTGGAGCGAAGGCGGGCCTAGCGGACTTTACGAGCAGTACTTC
>TRBV27|NA|NA|12|TRBJ2-1
CAGSLIFGEQFF
TGTGCCGGCAGTTTAATTTTCGGGGAGCAGTTCTTC
>TRBV11-2|NA|NA|15|TRBJ1-2
CASSLVGETRYGYTF
TGTGCCAGCAGCTTAGTCGGGGAGACGCGTTATGGCTACACCTTC
>TRBV13|once|NA|14|TRBJ2-5
CASSRRGIGETQYF
TGTGCCAGCAGCCGGAGGGGGATTGGGGAGACCCAGTACTTC
>TRBV20-1|few|NA|14|TRBJ2-7
CSATNADRPYEQYF
TGCAGTGCTACCAACGCAGACAGGCCCTACGAGCAGTACTTC
>TRBV20-1|NA|NA|14|TRBJ1-5
CSARVGAPNQPQHF
TGCAGTGCTAGGGTAGGGGCCCCGAATCAGCCCCAGCATTTT
>TRBV19|NA|NA|15|TRBJ1-5
CASSIGSGAGQPQHF
TGTGCCAGTAGTATCGGGTCAGGGGCAGGTCAGCCCCAGCATTTT
>TRBV7-2|few|TRBD2|15|TRBJ2-1
CASSVAGGPNYEQFF
TGTGCCAGCAGCGTAGCGGGAGGGCCTAACTATGAGCAGTTCTTC
>TRBV5-4|many|NA|13|TRBJ2-7
CASSLRGSNEQYF
TGTGCCAGCAGCTTGCGGGGCTCCAACGAGCAGTACTTC
>TRBV11-2|few|TRBD1|15|TRBJ2-7
CASSSAGTGDYEQYF
TGTGCCAGCAGCTCTGCCGGGACAGGGGACTACGAGCAGTACTTC
>TRBV27|NA|TRBD2|20|TRBJ2-3
CASSFRLAGGSNDVRDTQYF
TGTGCCAGCAGTTTCCGCCTAGCGGGAGGCAGCAACGACGTGAGAGATACGCAGTATTTT
>TRBV10-3|NA|NA|13|TRBJ1-2
CAIGRAEDYGYTF
TGTGCCATCGGTCGGGCGGAAGACTATGGCTACACCTTC
>TRBV6-6|NA|TRBD2|16|TRBJ2-7
CASSYETGGSSYEQYF
TGTGCCAGCAGTTACGAAACGGGGGGTAGCTCCTACGAGCAGTACTTC
>TRBV29-1|NA|NA|16|TRBJ2-1
CSVVLRSPSSYNEQFF
TGCAGCGTTGTTCTCAGGAGCCCCAGCTCCTACAATGAGCAGTTCTTC
>TRBV6-2/TRBV6-3|few|TRBD1|16|TRBJ2-1
CASSFSSGQGFNEQFF
TGTGCCAGCAGTTTCTCATCGGGACAGGGATTCAATGAGCAGTTCTTC
>TRBV29-1|NA|NA|15|TRBJ2-1
CSVRTSLQSNYEQFF
TGCAGCGTCCGAACCAGTCTTCAATCCAACTACGAGCAGTTCTTC
>TRBV12-3/TRBV12-4|few|NA|12|TRBJ2-1
CATRGGADGQFF
TGTGCCACCAGGGGGGGGGCGGACGGGCAGTTCTTC
>TRBV24-1|NA|TRBD2|15|TRBJ2-5
CATSDPRESQETQYF
TGTGCCACCAGTGACCCGCGGGAGTCCCAAGAGACCCAGTACTTC
>TRBV7-9|NA|NA|15|TRBJ1-4
CASSPRGDTNEKLFF
TGTGCCAGCAGCCCACGGGGGGATACTAATGAAAAACTGTTTTTT
>TRBV7-9|NA|TRBD1|16|TRBJ1-2
CASSRRGQGKTYGYTF
TGTGCCAGCAGTCGCCGCGGACAGGGAAAGACCTATGGCTACACCTTC
>TRBV4-1|NA|NA|16|TRBJ2-5
CASSQVIGPSQETQYF
TGCGCCAGCAGCCAAGTAATCGGCCCTTCACAAGAGACCCAGTACTTC
>TRBV20-1|NA|TRBD2|18|TRBJ2-5
CSASGPGLAGMGQETQYF
TGCAGTGCTAGCGGCCCCGGGCTAGCGGGAATGGGCCAAGAGACCCAGTACTTC
>TRBV7-2|NA|TRBD2|17|TRBJ2-3
CASSSRRQRGGTDTQYF
TGTGCCAGCAGCTCTAGGAGGCAGCGGGGGGGCACAGATACGCAGTATTTT
>TRBV27|NA|NA|13|TRBJ1-6
CASSHYSDSPLHF
TGTGCCAGCAGCCATTACTCGGATTCACCCCTCCACTTT
>TRBV15|NA|NA|15|TRBJ2-5
CATSTRTGGEETQYF
TGTGCCACCAGCACCCGGACTGGCGGGGAGGAGACCCAGTACTTC
>TRBV24-1|NA|NA|14|TRBJ2-4
CATSETTSPNIQYF
TGTGCCACCAGTGAGACTACTAGTCCCAACATTCAGTACTTC
>TRBV6-5|many|NA|13|TRBJ1-5
CASSYGSNQPQHF
TGTGCCAGCAGTTACGGTAGCAATCAGCCCCAGCATTTT